Shown below are 18 T cell receptor beta chains from a single sample sequenced in a study of T-cell reconstitution after alpha-beta-depleted transplantation in children. The study's findings and limits: Several hundred expanded graft clones reportedly supplied alpha-beta T cells about two months after transplant.

The authors prepared the TCRbeta library with unique molecular identifiers. TCRdb reprocessed the PCR reads via MiXCR and lists one record per CDR3 protein. The table has roughly 32,000 distinct CDR3 sequences, under 6.5% seen once; the top ten hold roughly a quarter. Their target antigens are unknown. The sequencing used peripheral blood, collected 60 days after TCRalphabeta/CD19-depleted stem cell transplant. The receptors here all came from a child less than two years old who had a stem cell transplant for acute myeloid leukemia, so the T cells may come from the graft donor.

This clonotype was found many times. The CDR3 protein is CASSFGDRDTGELFF. CDR3 DNA: TGCGCCAGCAGCTTTGGGGACAGGGACACCGGGGAGCTGTTTTTT. The V gene is TRBV5-1, the J gene TRBJ2-2; 9 bases line up with TRBD1. CDR3 length: 15 amino acids. After removal of 2 bases from V and 3 bases from J, the junction contained 2 bases not matched to a gene. In germline, CDR1 is SGHRS, CDR2 YFSETQ.

This chain links TRBV5-6 with TRBJ2-5, with 10 bases aligning to TRBD2. CDR1 is SGHDT and CDR2 is YYEEEE in the germline V gene. V dropped 4 bases and J dropped 5; count of bases not matched to a gene: 11. The CDR3 contains 16 residues. CDR3 DNA sequence: TGTGCCAGCAGCCTGTGGAGCGGGGGGGCTCGGGAGACCCAGTACTTC. Amino acid sequence: CASSLWSGGARETQYF.

This clonotype came up many times. V gene TRBV28 combines with J gene TRBJ2-5; 9 nucleotides align to TRBD1. Trimming removed 3 bases from V and 4 bases from J; junction bases left unmatched: 6. CDR1 and CDR2 from the germline V gene are MDHEN and SYDVKM. The CDR3 totals 15 residues. DNA of the CDR3: TGTGCCAGCAGTTTTCAACAGGGGGCTGGAGAGACCCAGTACTTC. Translated, it gives CASSFQQGAGETQYF.

This clonotype was seen repeatedly, ten times or more. The chain recombines TRBV4-3 with TRBJ2-5; the D is unclear. V gave up 0 bases and J gave up 4 bases, with 9 bases separating them. CDR3 length: 14 residues. CDR1 is LGHNA and CDR2 is YSLEER in the germline V gene. The DNA of the CDR3 is TGCGCCAGCAGCCAAGAGGGCAGAGGAGAGACCCAGTACTTC. It translates to CASSQEGRGETQYF.

This clonotype was counted many times. The chain uses TRBV29-1 and TRBJ1-2; D gene uncertain. Per germline, CDR1 SQVTM and CDR2 ANQGSEA. The CDR3 has 11 amino acids. The V gene lost 3 bases and the J gene lost 2 bases, with 4 bases spanning the gap. The DNA for the CDR3 is TGCAGCGTTGACCGAAACTATGGCTACACCTTC. Encoded protein: CSVDRNYGYTF.

The table lists this clonotype with many counts. The V gene is TRBV6-5, the J gene TRBJ2-6; D is undetermined. V was cut by 5 bases and J by 2 bases, with 1 base left in between. CDR3 length equals 12 residues. Germline assignment: CDR1 MNHEY and CDR2 SVGAGI. The CDR3 nucleotides read TGTGCCAGCAGTCCTGGGGCCAACGTCCTGACTTTC. Encoded protein: CASSPGANVLTF.

In its sample, this clonotype was seen many times. J is TRBJ2-2 and V is TRBV7-9; TRBD1 matches at 9 bases. J was trimmed by 4 bases and V by 5 bases; bases with no gene match: 5. The germline V gene encodes CDR1 SEHNR and CDR2 FQNEAQ (reference sequence). The CDR3 runs 15 residues. CDR3 DNA: TGTGCCAGCAGCCGTACAGGGGGCGCCACCGGGGAGCTGTTTTTT. It specifies CASSRTGGATGELFF.

The sample holds many counts of this clonotype. This chain uses TRBV25-1 with TRBJ2-4; no reliable D call. The CDR3 is 11 amino acids. The germline gives CDR1 MGHDK, CDR2 SYGVNS. The V end was cut by 7 bases, the J end by 15 bases, with 16 bases between. The CDR3 region has the DNA TGTGCCAGCACCCAAGGACCACATGCGTACTTC. Protein sequence: CASTQGPHAYF.

This clonotype was seen many times. The J gene is TRBJ1-6, the V gene TRBV28; D is ambiguous. Trimming took off 6 bases at V and 11 bases at J, with 14 bases between the two ends. CDR3 length equals 13 residues. Germline-derived CDR1 and CDR2 are MDHEN and SYDVKM. CDR3 bases: TGTGCCAGCAGACTCCTCCACCGGACACCCCTCCACTTT. It codes for CASRLLHRTPLHF.

In this sample, this clonotype turned up many times. V usage is TRBV7-2 and J usage is TRBJ2-3; no firm D call. The V gene lost 1 base and the J gene lost 4 bases, with 9 bases spanning the gap. The CDR3 is 14 residues long. CDR1 is SGHTA and CDR2 is FQGNSA in the germline V gene. The CDR3 reads CASSLVGQADTQYF. Written as DNA, the CDR3 is TGTGCCAGCAGCTTAGTAGGTCAGGCAGATACGCAGTATTTT.

Many counts were recorded for this clonotype. The V call is TRBV27, the J call TRBJ2-7; tentatively, D is TRBD2 (7 bases). CDR3 length: 18 residues. The germline V gene has CDR1 MNHEY and CDR2 SMNVEV (reference sequence). Trimming took off 5 bases at V and 2 bases at J, with 25 bases between the two ends. CDR3: CASSHFGGRPGLAYEQYF. In DNA form, the CDR3 reads TGTGCCAGCAGTCATTTCGGGGGGCGCCCGGGGTTGGCCTACGAGCAGTACTTC.

This clonotype was detected ten times or more. The gene calls are TRBV28 and TRBJ2-5; TRBD1 agrees at 9 bases. V was clipped by 5 bases and J by 5 bases; unmatched bases: 9. Germline CDR1 MDHEN, CDR2 SYDVKM. The CDR3 totals 15 residues. CDR3 in amino acids: CASSHPQGAGETQYF. CDR3 nucleotide sequence: TGTGCCAGCAGTCACCCACAGGGGGCAGGGGAGACCCAGTACTTC.

At least ten counts were recorded for this clonotype. The chain joins TRBV4-3 to TRBJ1-2; maybe TRBD1 (5 bases). Germline V gene sequence: CDR1 LGHNA, CDR2 YSLEER. The CDR3 has 15 amino acids. With 1 base removed from V and 8 bases from J, the gap between germline ends came to 17 bases. DNA for the CDR3: TGCGCCAGCAGCCAAGGGGTTGCGGGGGTTAAGGGCTACACCTTC. It specifies CASSQGVAGVKGYTF.

This clonotype appeared a few times. This rearrangement joins TRBV6-1 to TRBJ2-1; D unclear. Germline CDR1 reads MNHNS; CDR2 reads SASEGT. This CDR3 is 13 amino acids long. V was shortened by 3 bases and J by 6 bases, with 9 bases between the two germline ends. CDR3 amino acids: CASSEASANEQFF. DNA for the CDR3: TGTGCCAGCAGTGAGGCAAGTGCCAATGAGCAGTTCTTC.

The table lists this clonotype with many counts. The J gene is TRBJ2-5, the V gene TRBV6-2 or TRBV6-3; TRBD2 might be the D (5 bases). The ends were cut back, 2 bases at V and 12 bases at J, with 10 bases in the middle. CDR1 and CDR2 from the germline V gene are MNHEY and SVGEGT. CDR3 length: 11 amino acids. In DNA, the CDR3 is TGTGCCAGCAGTTACCCCACGGGAAAGTACTTC. Translation gives CASSYPTGKYF.

This clonotype came up a few times. This chain connects TRBV7-6 to TRBJ2-7; perhaps TRBD2 as D (6 bases). There are 15 residues in the CDR3. Germline loops: CDR1 SGHVS, CDR2 FNYEAQ. Between the trimmed V and J ends, which lost 1 base and 3 bases, there was a span of 13 bases. The CDR3 coding sequence is TGTGCCAGCAGCTTAGATGAGTGGAGGGGCTACGAGCAGTACTTC. It translates to CASSLDEWRGYEQYF.

This clonotype was counted only a few times. The DNA of the CDR3 is TGTGCCAGCAGTCAGGGGGCCGGGAACACTGAAGCTTTCTTT. Its protein product is CASSQGAGNTEAFF. This sequence joins TRBV7-6 and TRBJ1-1; the match to TRBD1 covers 8 bases. Germline CDR1 and CDR2: SGHVS and FNYEAQ. The CDR3 is made up of 14 amino acids. Losses at the gene ends were 6 bases for V and 1 base for J; bases not matched to a gene: 4.

Ten or more counts support this clonotype. This sequence joins TRBV7-9 and TRBJ1-1, with D hard to call. There are 14 residues in the CDR3. Germline V gives CDR1 SEHNR, CDR2 FQNEAQ (reference sequence). V lost 0 bases, J lost 1 base, and 6 bases lay in between. The CDR3 region has the DNA TGTGCCAGCAGCTTAGCGGGCCAGAACACTGAAGCTTTCTTT. It encodes CASSLAGQNTEAFF.